This T cell receptor beta chain originates from a study of regulatory and conventional T cells in RAG deficiency. There are 12 residues in the CDR3. Trimming stripped 7 bases from V and 1 base from J, with 8 bases between. Per germline, CDR1 SGDLS and CDR2 YYNGEE. Genomic DNA came from blood conventional CD4+ T cells gated CD25-low CD127-high. TCRdb keeps only in-frame clones here, not all; method: immunoSEQ multiplex PCR. This sample has 45,000 or so clones, with over 80% found just once. As regards this clone: Its specificity is not known.

Study-wide points: Omenn syndrome and CID/AS patients had roughly 100-fold fewer unique Treg TCR beta sequences, versus approximately 9.8-fold elsewhere. Shannon entropy fell and Simpson indices rose in RAG-deficient patients. Shorter CDR3s in all patient subsets; >85% Treg-Tconv overlap in Omenn.

In addition, the sample was reused for a study of regulatory T cells. That publication notes: The PCR used 52 TRBV and 13 TRBJ primers.

V usage is TRBV9 and J usage is TRBJ2-5; D gene unclear. The specimen sequenced was CD4+ effector T cells sorted from blood. This TCR came from a human donor in good health. The CDR3: CASGSGQETQYF. CDR3 nucleotides: TGTGCCAGCGGCAGTGGCCAAGAGACCCAGTACTTC.